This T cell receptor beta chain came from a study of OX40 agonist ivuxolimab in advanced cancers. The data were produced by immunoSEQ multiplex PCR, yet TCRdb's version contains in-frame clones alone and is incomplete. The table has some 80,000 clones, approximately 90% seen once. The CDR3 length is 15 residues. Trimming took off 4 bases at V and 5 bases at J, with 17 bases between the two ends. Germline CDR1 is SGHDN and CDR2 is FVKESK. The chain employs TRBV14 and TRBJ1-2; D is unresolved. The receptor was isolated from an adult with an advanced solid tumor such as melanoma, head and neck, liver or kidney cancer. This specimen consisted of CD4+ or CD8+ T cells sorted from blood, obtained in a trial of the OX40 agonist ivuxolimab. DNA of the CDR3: TGTGCCAGCAGCCCGGTTCCGGGAAACCTATATGGCTACACCTTC. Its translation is CASSPVPGNLYGYTF.